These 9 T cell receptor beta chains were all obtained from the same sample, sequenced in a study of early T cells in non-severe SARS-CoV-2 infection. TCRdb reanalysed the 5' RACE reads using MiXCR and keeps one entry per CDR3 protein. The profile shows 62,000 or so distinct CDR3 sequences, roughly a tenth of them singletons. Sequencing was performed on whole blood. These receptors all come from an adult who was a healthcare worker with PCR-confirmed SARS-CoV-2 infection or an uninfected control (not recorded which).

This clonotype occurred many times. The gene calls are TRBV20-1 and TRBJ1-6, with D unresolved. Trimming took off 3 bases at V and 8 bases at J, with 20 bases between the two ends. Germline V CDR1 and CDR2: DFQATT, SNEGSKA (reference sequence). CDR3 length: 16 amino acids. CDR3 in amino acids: CSARSSLGSNYSPLHF. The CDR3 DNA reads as TGCAGTGCTAGGTCTTCCTTGGGCAGTAACTATTCACCCCTCCACTTT.

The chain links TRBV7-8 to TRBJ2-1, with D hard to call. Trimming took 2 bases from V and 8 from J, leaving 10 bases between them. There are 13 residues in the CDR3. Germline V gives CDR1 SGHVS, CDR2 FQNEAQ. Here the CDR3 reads CASSLSGSDEQFF. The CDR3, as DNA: TGTGCCAGCAGCTTATCCGGAAGTGATGAGCAGTTCTTC.

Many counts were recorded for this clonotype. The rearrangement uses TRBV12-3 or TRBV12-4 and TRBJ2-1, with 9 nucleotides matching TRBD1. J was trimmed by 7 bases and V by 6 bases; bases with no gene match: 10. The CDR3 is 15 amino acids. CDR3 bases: TGTGCCAGCAGCACCGGGACAGGGTGGACGAATGAGCAGTTCTTC. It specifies CASSTGTGWTNEQFF.

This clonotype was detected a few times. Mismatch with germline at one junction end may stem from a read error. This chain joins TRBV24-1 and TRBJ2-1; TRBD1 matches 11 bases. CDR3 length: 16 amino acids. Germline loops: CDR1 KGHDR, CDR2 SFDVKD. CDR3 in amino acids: CATCDPPGTGGYEQFF. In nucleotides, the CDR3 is TGTGCCACCTGTGATCCACCCGGGACAGGGGGGTATGAGCAGTTCTTC.

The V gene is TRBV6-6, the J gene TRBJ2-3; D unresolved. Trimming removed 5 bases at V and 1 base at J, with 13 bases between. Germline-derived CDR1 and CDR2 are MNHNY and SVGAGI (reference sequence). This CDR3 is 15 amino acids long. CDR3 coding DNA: TGTGCCAGCAGTAAGCCTAAAGGGCGCACAGATACGCAGTATTTT. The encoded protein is CASSKPKGRTDTQYF.

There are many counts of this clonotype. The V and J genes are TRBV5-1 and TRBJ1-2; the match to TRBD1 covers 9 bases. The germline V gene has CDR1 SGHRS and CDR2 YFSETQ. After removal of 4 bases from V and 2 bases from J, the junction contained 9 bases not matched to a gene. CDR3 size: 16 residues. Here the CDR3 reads CASSPWRTGENYGYTF. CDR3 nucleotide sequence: TGCGCCAGCAGCCCGTGGCGGACAGGGGAAAACTATGGCTACACCTTC.

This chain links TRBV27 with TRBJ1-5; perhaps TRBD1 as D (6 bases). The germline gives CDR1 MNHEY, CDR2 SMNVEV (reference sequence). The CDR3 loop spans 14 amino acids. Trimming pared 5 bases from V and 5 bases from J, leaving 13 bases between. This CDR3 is CASSLTGPDQPQHF. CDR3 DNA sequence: TGTGCCAGCAGTCTTACAGGGCCCGATCAGCCCCAGCATTTT.

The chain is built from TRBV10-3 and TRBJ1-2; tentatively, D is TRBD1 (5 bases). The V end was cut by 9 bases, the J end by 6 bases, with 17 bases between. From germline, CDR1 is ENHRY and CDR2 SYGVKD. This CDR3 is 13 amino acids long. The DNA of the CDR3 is TGTGCCATTAAACAGGCGCCAGGAGATGGCTACACCTTC. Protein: CAIKQAPGDGYTF.

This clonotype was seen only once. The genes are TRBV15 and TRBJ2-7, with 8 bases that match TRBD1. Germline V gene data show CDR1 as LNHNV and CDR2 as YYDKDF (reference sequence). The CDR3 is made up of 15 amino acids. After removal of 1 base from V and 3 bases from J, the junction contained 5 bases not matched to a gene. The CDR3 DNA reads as TGTGCCACCAGCAGAGGTCGGACAGGGAGCTACGAGCAGTACGTC. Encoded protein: CATSRGRTGSYEQYV.